The T cell receptor (beta chain) described here comes from a study of blood T cell repertoires in COVID-19. At the level of the study: Donors in the United States, Italy and Spain gave samples during acute or convalescent COVID-19.

Profiled with immunoSEQ multiplex PCR; TCRdb holds only in-frame clones, not every one. The sample consists of about 270,000 clones, about 85% of them appearing once. This CDR3 has 14 amino acids. CDR1 MNHEY and CDR2 SVGAGI come from the germline V gene. Trimming took 4 bases from V and 6 from J, leaving 15 bases between them. The TCR comes from a woman between 45 and 65 years old who had recovered from COVID-19. The gene calls are TRBV6-5 and TRBJ1-2, with D maybe TRBD1 (6 bases). Material: PBMCs or T cells enriched from blood (not recorded which). The CDR3 reads CASSFFRGADGYTF. The CDR3 DNA sequence: TGTGCCAGCAGTTTTTTCAGGGGAGCTGATGGCTACACCTTC.